Below, 25 T cell receptor beta chains from the same sample are listed, as sequenced in a study of Ad26.COV2.S vaccination and SARS-CoV-2 variants. The sample's treatment: 15 to 20 received Ad26.COV2.S at low or high dose, single or two shots; about five received placebo; per-sample allocation not given. Day 63 after the first vaccine or placebo injection was the time point for sampling. TCRdb keeps only in-frame clones here, not all; method: immunoSEQ multiplex PCR. The sample yields about 400,000 clones, about 89% seen once. Sequencing was performed on peripheral blood, taken in a trial of Ad26.COV2.S vaccine versus placebo. Source of these receptors: a person aged 18-60 years who received the Ad26.COV2.S COVID-19 vaccine or a placebo.

V usage is TRBV4-1 and J usage is TRBJ2-7; 7 bases are shared with TRBD2. Germline V CDR1 and CDR2: MGHRA, YSYEKL. With 1 base clipped from V and 5 bases from J, the junction kept 8 bases outside the gene matches. This CDR3 comprises 15 residues. This chain's CDR3 is CASSQVFVRGDEQYF. CDR3 in DNA: TGCGCCAGCAGCCAAGTCTTTGTACGGGGGGACGAGCAGTACTTC.

V is TRBV9 and J is TRBJ2-1; 8 nucleotides line up with TRBD2. The CDR3 consists of 16 residues. The germline V gene has CDR1 SGDLS and CDR2 YYNGEE. The J segment lost 8 bases and the V segment lost 3 bases, leaving 13 bases of the junction unmatched. CDR3 in amino acids: CASSGLAGRVSDEQFF. In nucleotides, the CDR3 is TGTGCCAGCAGCGGATTAGCGGGAAGGGTCTCCGATGAGCAGTTCTTC.

The chain combines TRBV14 with TRBJ1-2; no clear D. Per the germline V gene, CDR1 is SGHDN and CDR2 is FVKESK. V was clipped by 0 bases and J by 4 bases, with 12 bases between them. The CDR3 consists of 15 residues. CDR3 in amino acids: CASSQDQSQPYGYTF. The CDR3 nucleotides read TGTGCCAGCAGCCAAGATCAATCACAGCCCTATGGCTACACCTTC. Supplemented by reference TRBV14 and TRBJ1-2, the full variable domain reads EAGVTQFPSHSVIEKGQTVTLRCDPISGHDNLYWYRRVMGKEIKFLLHFVKESKQDESGMPNNRFLAERTGGTYSTLKVQPAELEDSGVYFCASSQDQSQPYGYTFGSGTRLTVV.

The genes are TRBV14 and TRBJ1-1; a possible D gene is TRBD1 (6 bases). This CDR3 is built from 14 residues. Germline values: CDR1 SGHDN, CDR2 FVKESK. With 4 bases removed from V and 4 bases from J, the gap between germline ends came to 13 bases. The CDR3 spells CASSLLQGGTEAFF. For the CDR3, the DNA is TGTGCCAGCAGCCTATTACAGGGTGGCACTGAAGCTTTCTTT.

The rearrangement uses TRBV30 and TRBJ2-7; 7 nucleotides line up with TRBD1. There are 13 residues in the CDR3. Germline V lookup: CDR1 GTSNPN, CDR2 SVGIG (reference sequence). V was pared by 1 base and J by 2 bases, with 2 bases of the junction left unmatched. CDR3 region: CAWSEQGPYEQYF. The CDR3 nucleotides are TGTGCCTGGAGTGAACAGGGGCCCTACGAGCAGTACTTC.

The J gene is TRBJ2-7, the V gene TRBV28, with D perhaps matching TRBD2 (6 bases). With 5 bases removed from V and 4 bases from J, the gap between germline ends came to 15 bases. The length of the CDR3 is 14 residues. Germline CDR1 and CDR2: MDHEN and SYDVKM. CDR3 sequence: CASSPQGTSYEQYF. The DNA of the CDR3 is TGTGCCAGCAGTCCCCAAGGGACTTCGTACGAGCAGTACTTC.

This chain joins TRBV27 and TRBJ1-4, with D perhaps matching TRBD1 (5 bases). The germline CDR1 and CDR2 sequences are MNHEY and SMNVEV (reference sequence). Trimming removed 5 bases from V and 8 bases from J, with 18 bases in between. This CDR3 has 15 residues. The CDR3 DNA sequence: TGTGCCAGCAGTCCTCTCCCGAGGGGAAGGGAAAAACTGTTTTTT. Amino acids: CASSPLPRGREKLFF.

CDR3 in amino acids: CAWSTVAGVGETQYF. DNA for the CDR3: TGTGCCTGGAGTACGGTAGCGGGAGTTGGTGAGACCCAGTACTTC. This chain connects TRBV30 to TRBJ2-5, with TRBD2 matching 9 bases. The length of the CDR3 is 15 residues. The germline V gene encodes CDR1 GTSNPN and CDR2 SVGIG (reference sequence). J gave up 5 bases and V 2 bases, and 9 bases lay outside the gene matches. The whole variable domain, filled in from reference TRBV30 and TRBJ2-5, reads SQTIHQWPATLVQPVGSPLSLECTVEGTSNPNLYWYRQAAGRGLQLLFYSVGIGQISSEVPQNLSASRPQDRQFILSSKKLLLSDSGFYLCAWSTVAGVGETQYFGPGTRLLVL.

The V call is TRBV19, the J call TRBJ2-7; TRBD2 might be the D (6 bases). Germline V gene lookup returns CDR1 LNHDA and CDR2 SQIVND (reference sequence). The CDR3 spans 11 residues. V was shortened by 6 bases and J by 7 bases, with 10 bases between the two germline ends. The CDR3 bases are TGTGCCAGTAGCTTTAGCGGTGAGCAGTACTTC. Protein product: CASSFSGEQYF.

V and J are TRBV2 and TRBJ1-1; the D gene is possibly TRBD1 (5 bases). The V and J ends lost 11 bases and 2 bases respectively, with 15 bases between them. The CDR3 contains 13 residues. The germline V gene has CDR1 SNHLY and CDR2 FYNNEI. Here the CDR3 reads CASKGSYNTEAFF. DNA of the CDR3: TGTGCCTCAAAGGGGAGTTATAACACTGAAGCTTTCTTT. The full variable domain, in which reference TRBV2 and TRBJ1-1 provide the parts outside the CDR3, is EPEVTQTPSHQVTQMGQEVILRCVPISNHLYFYWYRQILGQKVEFLVSFYNNEISEKSEIFDDQFSVERPDGSNFTLKIRSTKLEDSAMYFCASKGSYNTEAFFGQGTRLTVV.

The chain couples TRBV5-5 to TRBJ2-2; 7 nucleotides agree with TRBD2. The CDR3 loop spans 15 amino acids. Germline CDR1 SGHKS, CDR2 YYEKEE (reference sequence). Unmatched junction bases numbered 9, after V lost 4 bases and J lost 6 bases. The CDR3 is CASSPNVGRAGELFF. CDR3 coding DNA: TGTGCCAGCAGCCCCAACGTGGGGAGGGCCGGGGAGCTGTTTTTT.

Concerning this clone: The germline gene is not matched at one end of the junction; a read error may be the cause. V usage is TRBV20-1 and J usage is TRBJ1-1; D unresolved. This CDR3 is built from 11 residues. Germline values: CDR1 DFQATT, CDR2 SNEGSKA (reference sequence). CDR3 amino acids: CSASQATKAFF. The CDR3 DNA follows: TGCAGTGCTAGTCAGGCCACTAAAGCTTTCTTT.

In nucleotides, the CDR3 is TGCGCCAGCAGTCAAGATTGGCTTCTCTGGGACGCTGGAAACACCATATATTTT. Translation gives CASSQDWLLWDAGNTIYF. The rearrangement joins TRBV23-1 to TRBJ1-3, with a tentative D call TRBD1 (5 bases). TRBV23-1 is marked as an open reading frame, function uncertain. V gave up 2 bases and J gave up 2 bases, with 19 bases separating them. This CDR3 has 18 amino acids.

The genes are TRBV19 and TRBJ1-4, with 7 bases identical to TRBD1. V was pared by 6 bases and J by 0 bases, with 4 bases of the junction left unmatched. Germline CDR1 and CDR2: LNHDA and SQIVND (reference sequence). CDR3 length: 15 residues. The CDR3 protein is CASRYGQATNEKLFF. CDR3 sequence (DNA): TGTGCCAGTAGATACGGACAGGCAACTAATGAAAAACTGTTTTTT.

This chain joins TRBV10-1 and TRBJ2-3; 8 nucleotides align to TRBD2. CDR1 is WNHNN, CDR2 SYGVQD, per germline (reference sequence). The CDR3 is made up of 13 amino acids. With 11 bases clipped from V and 1 base from J, the junction kept 5 bases outside the gene matches. The CDR3 protein is CAGGGSCTDTQYF. Here the CDR3 DNA reads TGCGCCGGCGGGGGGAGCTGCACAGATACGCAGTATTTT.

The chain's CDR3 is CASSDGGGTQYF. The CDR3 nucleotides read TGTGCCAGCAGTGATGGGGGGGGGACCCAGTACTTC. The V call is TRBV2, the J call TRBJ2-5, with 7 bases that match TRBD2. The trim removed 3 bases at V and 7 bases at J, leaving 2 bases unmatched. This CDR3 comprises 12 residues. Germline CDR1 is SNHLY and CDR2 is FYNNEI.

V gene TRBV6-5 combines with J gene TRBJ1-1; D might be TRBD1 (5 bases). V dropped 7 bases and J dropped 4 bases, with 13 bases sitting between them. The CDR3 extends over 13 amino acids. Germline CDR1 MNHEY, CDR2 SVGAGI. In DNA, the CDR3 is TGTGCCAGCACGGGACGTCTGGCCACTGAAGCTTTCTTT. Its protein is CASTGRLATEAFF.

This clone appeared once. V is TRBV24-1 and J is TRBJ2-1, with D tentatively TRBD1 or TRBD2 (5 bases each). Trimming took off 9 bases at V and 0 bases at J, with 14 bases between the two ends. Germline V gene lookup returns CDR1 KGHDR and CDR2 SFDVKD. This CDR3 has 15 amino acids. CDR3 residues: CATGGTESSYNEQFF. CDR3 DNA: TGTGCCACCGGGGGAACCGAGAGCTCCTACAATGAGCAGTTCTTC.

This clone was observed a few times. The chain recombines TRBV25-1 with TRBJ1-2; possibly TRBD1 for D (6 bases). Germline V gene lookup returns CDR1 MGHDK and CDR2 SYGVNS. The CDR3 spans 14 residues. The V end lost 4 bases, the J end lost 4 bases, and 13 bases lay between the germline ends. The CDR3 region has the DNA TGTGCCAGCAGTGGGGGGGCCTCGGTCTATGGCTACACCTTC. It is translated as CASSGGASVYGYTF.

The J gene is TRBJ2-6, the V gene TRBV4-3; D possibly matches TRBD1 or TRBD2 (7 bases each). In germline, CDR1 is LGHNA, CDR2 YSLEER. Trimming removed 4 bases from V and 0 bases from J, with 16 bases in between. This CDR3 has 18 residues. Here the CDR3 reads CASSLNRGGGSGANVLTF. For the CDR3, the DNA is TGCGCCAGCAGCCTCAACAGGGGAGGGGGCTCTGGGGCCAACGTCCTGACTTTC.

The chain employs TRBV5-4 and TRBJ2-1; D uncertain. V was cut by 4 bases and J by 7 bases, with 9 bases left in between. The CDR3 has 12 residues. The V gene's germline CDR1 is SGHNT and CDR2 YYREEE (reference sequence). CDR3 sequence (DNA): TGTGCCAGCAGCCGCGACGAGAATGAGCAGTTCTTC. This gives the protein CASSRDENEQFF. Filled out from reference TRBV5-4 and TRBJ2-1, the complete variable domain reads ETGVTQSPTHLIKTRGQQVTLRCSSQSGHNTVSWYQQALGQGPQFIFQYYREEENGRGNFPPRFSGLQFPNYSSELNVNALELDDSALYLCASSRDENEQFFGPGTRLTVL.

V usage is TRBV29-1 and J usage is TRBJ1-1; no firm D call. V dropped 5 bases and J dropped 1 base, with 14 bases sitting between them. The CDR3 has 14 residues. Germline loops: CDR1 SQVTM, CDR2 ANQGSEA. CDR3: CSVKRVAANTEAFF. In nucleotides, the CDR3 is TGCAGCGTTAAAAGAGTGGCGGCGAACACTGAAGCTTTCTTT.

The rearrangement links TRBV3-1 (or the pseudogene TRBV3-2) to TRBJ2-2; 7 bases agree with TRBD2. The CDR3 has 15 amino acids. J lost 0 bases, V lost 7 bases, and 5 bases had no gene match. CDR1 and CDR2 (germline): LGHDT, YNNKEL (reference sequence). CDR3 sequence (DNA): TGTGCCAGCACCCCACTAGCGCCGAACACCGGGGAGCTGTTTTTT. Translated: CASTPLAPNTGELFF.

The rearrangement uses TRBV3-1 (or the pseudogene TRBV3-2) and TRBJ1-1; TRBD1 matches at 7 bases. The germline V gene has CDR1 LGHDT and CDR2 YNNKEL (reference sequence). The CDR3 consists of 14 residues. V lost 5 bases, J lost 4 bases, and 7 bases stayed unmatched. CDR3 sequence reads: CASSWDSTGTEAFF. For the CDR3, the DNA is TGTGCCAGCAGCTGGGACAGTACAGGCACTGAAGCTTTCTTT.

The rearrangement joins TRBV23-1 to TRBJ1-5; D may be TRBD1 (5 bases). TRBV23-1 is recorded as an ORF, its role being uncertain. Trimming shortened V by 10 bases and J by 0 bases, and 19 bases separated the two germline ends. The CDR3 has 16 amino acids. The CDR3 loop reads CAISIIDSYSNQPQHF. CDR3 nucleotides: TGCGCCATCTCAATTATTGACAGCTATAGCAATCAGCCCCAGCATTTT.